A selection of T cell receptor beta chains follows, all from one sample in a study of regulatory T cells in long-lasting Graves disease. TCRdb analysed the multiplex PCR reads with MiXCR anew, one entry per CDR3 protein. This sample carries under 450,000 distinct CDR3 sequences, roughly 20% of them seen once, and the ten largest clones take about 29%. This material consisted of peripheral blood mononuclear cells (PBMCs), taken when the disease was refractory, from a patient treated with antithyroid drugs. Receptors originate from a woman in her thirties or forties with Graves disease. Each CDR3 is given with its conserved first and last residue. D genes are given only for firm matches. Size is omitted from some rows. Given values are once, few, many or a class for expanded clones.

d_call,clone_size,j_call,v_call,cdr3_nt,cdr3_aa
TRBD1,many,TRBJ2-7,TRBV5-1,TGCGCCAGCAGCTTGGAGGCCAGGGGGTACGAGCAGTACTTC,CASSLEARGYEQYF
NA,many,TRBJ2-7,TRBV28,TGTGCCAGCAGGTTGGACAGGACTAGAGAGCAGTACTTC,CASRLDRTREQYF
TRBD2,NA,TRBJ2-4,TRBV7-9,TGTGCCAGCAGCTCAAGTAGCGGGAGGGCCGATCTAGCCAAAAACATTCAGTACTTC,CASSSSSGRADLAKNIQYF
NA,NA,TRBJ1-5,TRBV28,TGTGCCGCAAGGGATAGCAATCAGCCCCAGCATTTT,CAARDSNQPQHF
TRBD1,many,TRBJ1-1,TRBV29-1,TGCAGAGCTACAGGGGTGGGGACTGAAGCTTTCTTT,CRATGVGTEAFF
NA,NA,TRBJ2-7,TRBV5-6,TGTGCCAGCAGCATGGGACACTACGAGCAGTACTTC,CASSMGHYEQYF
NA,NA,TRBJ2-5,TRBV14,TGTGCCAGCAGCCCGAGACTCCGAGGCCACCTACAAGAGACCCAGTACTTC,CASSPRLRGHLQETQYF
TRBD1,NA,TRBJ2-3,TRBV11-2,TGTGCCAGCAGCTTTGGGACAGGGGGTTTCGATACGCAGTATTTT,CASSFGTGGFDTQYF
NA,few,TRBJ1-3,TRBV12-3/TRBV12-4,TGTGCCAGCAGAGATCGATCGCCACTGCCCTCTGGAAACACCATATATTTT,CASRDRSPLPSGNTIYF
NA,NA,TRBJ2-1,TRBV7-8,TGTGCCAGCAGCTTAGAGGCCCAATCGAGCTCCTACAATGAGCAGTTCTTC,CASSLEAQSSSYNEQFF
TRBD1,many,TRBJ1-5,TRBV29-1,TGCAGCGTCGGACAGGGCGGTCAGCCCCAGCATTTT,CSVGQGGQPQHF
TRBD1,few,TRBJ1-3,TRBV28,TGTGCCAGCAGGCGACAGGGTCTTGGAAACACCATATATTTT,CASRRQGLGNTIYF
NA,few,TRBJ2-7,TRBV7-9,TGTGCCAGCAGCCAATCCAGTTACGACGAGCAGTACTTC,CASSQSSYDEQYF
TRBD1,NA,TRBJ1-5,TRBV19,TGTGCCGCAAGGGACAGGGGATTAAGTCAGCCCCAGCATTTT,CAARDRGLSQPQHF
NA,many,TRBJ1-1,TRBV29-1,TGCAGCGTTGTCAACACTGAAGCTTTCTTT,CSVVNTEAFF
NA,many,TRBJ1-1,TRBV28,TGTGCCAGCAGCCCCGGAGCCATGAACACTGAAGCTTTCTTT,CASSPGAMNTEAFF
TRBD1,NA,TRBJ2-7,TRBV6-2/TRBV6-3,TGTGCCAGCAGTGCCGTGGGCAGGGGGAGCTACGAACAGTACTTC,CASSAVGRGSYEQYF
TRBD2,few,TRBJ2-3,TRBV19,TGTGCCAGTAGTAAACTAGCGGGCACAGATACGCAGTATTTT,CASSKLAGTDTQYF
TRBD1,NA,TRBJ2-2,TRBV2,TGTGCCAGCAGTTCTTCCCCGGGGACAGGGGGGGAGCTGTCTTTT,CASSSSPGTGGELSF
NA,many,TRBJ2-2,TRBV28,TGTGCCAGCACCATGGCATCGGGGTCCGGGGAGCTGTTTTTT,CASTMASGSGELFF